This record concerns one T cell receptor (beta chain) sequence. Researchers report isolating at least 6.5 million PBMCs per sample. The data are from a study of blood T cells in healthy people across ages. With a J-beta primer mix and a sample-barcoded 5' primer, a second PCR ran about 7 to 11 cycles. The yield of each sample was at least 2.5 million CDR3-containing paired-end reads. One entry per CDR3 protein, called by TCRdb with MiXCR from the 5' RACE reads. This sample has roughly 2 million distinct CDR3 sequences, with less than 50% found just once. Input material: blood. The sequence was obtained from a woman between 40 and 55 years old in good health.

CDR3 in DNA: TGTGCCAGCAGGGGGGATCAGGGGGCCTACAATGAGCAGTTCTTC. It yields the protein CASRGDQGAYNEQFF. The chain uses TRBV2 and TRBJ2-1; 7 bases align to TRBD1. Germline assignment: CDR1 SNHLY and CDR2 FYNNEI. The CDR3 runs to 15 residues. The V gene end was trimmed by 6 bases and the J gene end by 2 bases; junction bases not matched to a gene: 7.